The 10 T cell receptor beta chains in this list originate from one sample, sequenced in a study of blood T cell repertoires in COVID-19. Data came from immunoSEQ multiplex PCR; TCRdb stores just in-frame clones and leaves some out. The repertoire holds over 200,000 clones, with approximately 90% as singletons. Material for sequencing was PBMCs or T cells enriched from blood (not recorded which). The receptors were sampled from a man aged 18 to 29 with acute COVID-19.

CDR3 nucleotide sequence: TGTGCCAGCAGCTCAGGGGGCCGTGGAAACACCATATATTTT. It specifies CASSSGGRGNTIYF. This chain connects TRBV5-4 to TRBJ1-3; 8 bases are shared with TRBD1. The CDR3 is 14 amino acids. Unmatched junction bases numbered 2, after V lost 3 bases and J lost 3 bases. The germline V gene encodes CDR1 SGHNT and CDR2 YYREEE (reference sequence).

The chain is built from TRBV7-2 and TRBJ2-5, with D possibly matching TRBD1 (5 bases). Germline V gene lookup returns CDR1 SGHTA and CDR2 FQGNSA. V gave up 5 bases and J gave up 2 bases, with 9 bases separating them. CDR3 length equals 13 residues. In DNA form, the CDR3 reads TGTGCCAGCAGCGTAAGACAGCAAGAGACCCAGTACTTC. Its translation is CASSVRQQETQYF.

This rearrangement joins TRBV14 to TRBJ2-7, with D possibly matching TRBD2 (5 bases). Between the trimmed V and J ends, which lost 3 bases and 2 bases, there was a span of 17 bases. This CDR3 is built from 16 residues. Germline CDR1 reads SGHDN; CDR2 reads FVKESK. This chain's CDR3 is CASSQELGPGAYEQYF. CDR3 nucleotide sequence: TGTGCCAGCAGCCAGGAACTAGGTCCCGGGGCCTACGAGCAGTACTTC.

DNA of the CDR3: TGTGCCAGCACCCGAACAGAGAACACTGAAGCTTTCTTT. It codes for CASTRTENTEAFF. The chain links TRBV12-3 or TRBV12-4 to TRBJ1-1; D is ambiguous. Trimming removed 7 bases at V and 1 base at J, with 10 bases between. This CDR3 has 13 residues.

The chain joins TRBV4-1 to TRBJ2-4; weak D call: TRBD2 (6 bases). Germline loops: CDR1 MGHRA, CDR2 YSYEKL. Trimming shortened V by 1 base and J by 6 bases, and 13 bases separated the two germline ends. The CDR3 totals 15 residues. CDR3 in amino acids: CASSQGGELANIQYF. In DNA, the CDR3 is TGCGCCAGCAGCCAAGGGGGGGAGTTAGCAAACATTCAGTACTTC.

This clone was seen once. The gene calls are TRBV5-1 and TRBJ2-3, with 7 bases that match TRBD1. The junction had 12 bases not matched to a gene; V was cut back by 2 bases and J by 0 bases. The CDR3 runs 18 residues. In germline, CDR1 is SGHRS, CDR2 YFSETQ. This chain's CDR3 is CASSFPKKRTGSTDTQYF. CDR3 in DNA: TGCGCCAGCAGCTTTCCGAAGAAAAGGACAGGAAGCACAGATACGCAGTATTTT. Full variable domain (outside the CDR3, taken from reference TRBV5-1 and TRBJ2-3): KAGVTQTPRYLIKTRGQQVTLSCSPISGHRSVSWYQQTPGQGLQFLFEYFSETQRNKGNFPGRFSGRQFSNSRSEMNVSTLELGDSALYLCASSFPKKRTGSTDTQYFGPGTRLTVL.

In DNA, the CDR3 is TGTGCCAGCAGCTTGGAAAGGGGGCTGCGGACTGAAGCTTTCTTT. It encodes CASSLERGLRTEAFF. The V and J genes are TRBV5-8 and TRBJ1-1, with 7 bases lining up with TRBD1. Germline CDR1 SGHTS, CDR2 YDEGEE. V lost 0 bases to trimming and J lost 5 bases; unmatched junction nucleotides: 7. The CDR3 is 15 amino acids.

The chain recombines TRBV10-3 with TRBJ1-5; 7 bases agree with TRBD1. Germline V gene sequence: CDR1 ENHRY, CDR2 SYGVKD. The CDR3 spans 14 residues. The junction had 3 bases not matched to a gene; V was cut back by 3 bases and J by 4 bases. CDR3 nucleotides: TGTGCCATCAGTGACCGACAGGGAAATCAGCCCCAGCATTTT. Translating it yields CAISDRQGNQPQHF.

The V and J genes are TRBV7-6 and TRBJ1-5; TRBD1 aligns across 9 bases. This CDR3 spans 15 amino acids. The V gene's germline CDR1 is SGHVS and CDR2 FNYEAQ. V was clipped by 4 bases and J by 3 bases; unmatched bases: 4. The CDR3 DNA reads as TGTGCCAGCAGCTCGGACAGGGGCTACAATCAGCCCCAGCATTTT. It translates to CASSSDRGYNQPQHF.

The CDR3 nucleotides are TGTGCCACCAGCAGAGAGTACGGTACAAGGAGGGGAAAGGACTATGGCTACACCTTC. This translates into CATSREYGTRRGKDYGYTF. This chain uses TRBV15 with TRBJ1-2, with D maybe TRBD1 (5 bases). V lost 0 bases, J lost 3 bases, and 23 bases lay in between. This CDR3 has 19 amino acids. Germline loops: CDR1 LNHNV, CDR2 YYDKDF (reference sequence).